One and the same sample provided the 22 T cell receptor beta chains below, sequenced in a study of cytomegalovirus exposure and HLA in healthy donors. The PCR ran on 60 Vbeta and 13 Jbeta primers. Repertoires were generated with immunoSEQ multiplex PCR, while TCRdb's copy carries only in-frame clones and drops some. The sample has some 130,000 clones, 65% to 80% seen once. Sequencing used PBMCs. These receptors were collected from a man aged 35-49 years in good health and CMV-seropositive.

This chain links TRBV7-9 with TRBJ1-2; D perhaps matches TRBD1 (6 bases). Trimming removed 1 base from V and 8 bases from J, with 11 bases in between. Germline loops: CDR1 SEHNR, CDR2 FQNEAQ (reference sequence). The CDR3 length is 13 residues. CDR3 protein: CASSLVGAEGYTF. The CDR3 bases are TGTGCCAGCAGCTTAGTGGGGGCGGAGGGCTACACCTTC.

The V call is TRBV2, the J call TRBJ2-3; 10 nucleotides align to TRBD2. Losses at the gene ends were 2 bases for V and 4 bases for J; bases not matched to a gene: 0. The CDR3 runs to 14 residues. Germline-derived CDR1 and CDR2 are SNHLY and FYNNEI. The CDR3 reads CASSELAGADTQYF. The CDR3 nucleotides are TGTGCCAGCAGTGAACTAGCGGGAGCAGATACGCAGTATTTT.

The CDR3 is CASSTTGWMNEQFF. DNA for the CDR3: TGTGCCAGCAGTACGACAGGCTGGATGAATGAGCAGTTCTTC. The chain recombines TRBV6-5 with TRBJ2-1; possible D gene TRBD1, 6 bases. Trimming took off 5 bases at V and 7 bases at J, with 15 bases between the two ends. The CDR3 loop spans 14 amino acids. CDR1 is MNHEY and CDR2 is SVGAGI in the germline V gene.

The chain recombines TRBV9 with TRBJ1-5; D is unresolved. Germline V gene lookup returns CDR1 SGDLS and CDR2 YYNGEE. V lost 4 bases, J lost 2 bases, and 10 bases lay in between. The CDR3 is 14 amino acids. In DNA, the CDR3 is TGTGCCAGCAGCAAAGACTGGGGCAATCAGCCCCAGCATTTT. As protein: CASSKDWGNQPQHF.

This chain links TRBV28 with TRBJ1-5, with TRBD1 as a possible D gene (6 bases). V gave up 7 bases and J gave up 6 bases, with 16 bases separating them. The CDR3 is made up of 14 amino acids. Germline CDR1 MDHEN, CDR2 SYDVKM. The CDR3 sequence: CASNPAGAGQPQHF. The CDR3, as DNA: TGTGCCAGCAACCCGGCGGGGGCCGGTCAGCCCCAGCATTTT.

This chain connects TRBV9 to TRBJ2-5; 12 bases fit TRBD2. Judging by the DNA end, TRBJ2-7 fits better; the J call may be wrong. The CDR3 runs 16 residues. Germline V gene data show CDR1 as SGDLS and CDR2 as YYNGEE. The CDR3 loop reads CASSAGTSGPTYEQYF. DNA for the CDR3: TGTGCCAGCAGCGCCGGGACTAGCGGGCCGACCTACGAGCAGTACTTC.

This clone was observed a few times. The V call is TRBV15, the J call TRBJ2-1; 9 positions agree with TRBD2. The CDR3 contains 13 residues. Trimming cost V 3 bases and J 8 bases; bases outside gene matches: 2. Germline V gene data show CDR1 as LNHNV and CDR2 as YYDKDF (reference sequence). CDR3 coding DNA: TGTGCCACCAGCAGGCGGGAGGGGTATGAGCAGTTCTTC. Amino acid sequence: CATSRREGYEQFF.

This chain connects TRBV7-9 to TRBJ2-1; 14 bases are shared with TRBD2. The J segment lost 7 bases and the V segment lost 5 bases, leaving 13 bases of the junction unmatched. CDR3 length: 18 amino acids. The germline gives CDR1 SEHNR, CDR2 FQNEAQ (reference sequence). CDR3 coding DNA: TGTGCCAGCAGCCTAACCCGGACTAGCGGGAGGAATAGGAATGAGCAGTTCTTC. Translation: CASSLTRTSGRNRNEQFF.

The V and J genes are TRBV7-9 and TRBJ1-2; D is unclear. Trimming removed 2 bases from V and 3 bases from J, with 13 bases in between. Germline loops: CDR1 SEHNR, CDR2 FQNEAQ (reference sequence). The CDR3 contains 15 residues. As DNA, the CDR3 is TGTGCCAGCAGCTTATCGGTGTACTTGGACTATGGCTACACCTTC. Protein: CASSLSVYLDYGYTF.

The chain recombines TRBV7-8 with TRBJ2-1; TRBD2 aligns across 8 bases. In germline, CDR1 is SGHVS, CDR2 FQNEAQ. The CDR3 totals 15 residues. V lost 1 base to trimming and J lost 9 bases; unmatched junction nucleotides: 8. This CDR3 is CASSLVAGYQGEQFF. CDR3 DNA sequence: TGTGCCAGCAGCTTAGTAGCGGGATATCAGGGTGAGCAGTTCTTC.

On this clone itself: Relative to the germline gene, one junction end is altered; a read error may explain this. The chain couples TRBV13 to TRBJ2-4; 11 nucleotides agree with TRBD2. Germline V gives CDR1 PRHDT, CDR2 FYEKMQ (reference sequence). The CDR3 spans 13 residues. The CDR3 loop is CASSLGLAASLVF. Written as DNA, the CDR3 is TGTGCCAGCAGCTTGGGACTAGCGGCTTCGCTCGTCTTC. Together with reference TRBV13 and TRBJ2-4, the CDR3 gives the full variable domain: AAGVIQSPRHLIKEKRETATLKCYPIPRHDTVYWYQQGPGQDPQFLISFYEKMQSDKGSIPDRFSAQQFSDYHSELNMSSLELGDSALYFCASSLGLAASLVFGAGTRLSVL.

V is TRBV4-1 and J is TRBJ1-5; D not resolved. The germline V gene has CDR1 MGHRA and CDR2 YSYEKL. The germline V and J ends were trimmed by 3 bases and 5 bases, with 14 bases remaining between them. The CDR3 runs 15 residues. The CDR3 sequence: CASSHPGRRYQPQHF. In nucleotides, the CDR3 is TGCGCCAGCAGCCACCCAGGCAGGAGGTATCAGCCCCAGCATTTT.

This clone was seen only a few times. The chain combines TRBV9 with TRBJ2-7; D is possibly TRBD2 (6 bases). The CDR3 runs 12 residues. Per the germline V gene, CDR1 is SGDLS and CDR2 is YYNGEE. V was clipped by 8 bases and J by 4 bases, with 13 bases between them. CDR3 sequence: CARGGGSYEQYF. The CDR3 DNA sequence: TGTGCCAGGGGGGGTGGGTCATACGAGCAGTACTTC.

The J gene is TRBJ2-3, the V gene TRBV7-2; unclear D gene. Trimming took 3 bases from V and 0 from J, leaving 7 bases between them. CDR1 is SGHTA and CDR2 is FQGNSA in the germline V gene. The CDR3 is made up of 14 amino acids. CDR3 DNA: TGTGCCAGCAGCTTCGCCGGGAGCACAGATACGCAGTATTTT. Its translation: CASSFAGSTDTQYF.

V and J are TRBV4-2 and TRBJ2-1; D is perhaps TRBD2 (6 bases). Trimming pared 2 bases from V and 7 bases from J, leaving 18 bases between. Germline CDR1 and CDR2: LGHNA and YNFKEQ. The CDR3 sequence is 16 residues long. This chain's CDR3 is CASSQSRALRGNEQFF. In nucleotides, the CDR3 is TGTGCCAGCAGCCAATCCCGGGCCCTACGGGGGAATGAGCAGTTCTTC.

V and J are TRBV7-9 and TRBJ2-3; 10 bases align to TRBD2. CDR1 and CDR2 from the germline V gene are SEHNR and FQNEAQ (reference sequence). The V and J ends lost 1 base and 2 bases, in that order; junction bases with no gene match: 3. The CDR3 covers 16 residues. CDR3 residues: CASSLGLAGATDTQYF. CDR3 nucleotides: TGTGCCAGCAGCTTAGGTCTAGCGGGAGCCACAGATACGCAGTATTTT.

The rearrangement links TRBV4-1 to TRBJ1-2, with TRBD1 identical over 7 bases. J was trimmed by 0 bases and V by 5 bases; bases with no gene match: 6. The V gene's germline CDR1 is MGHRA and CDR2 YSYEKL. This CDR3 is 15 amino acids long. CDR3 sequence: CASSYAGTANYGYTF. The CDR3 DNA is TGCGCCAGCAGCTATGCCGGGACAGCTAACTATGGCTACACCTTC.

The chain employs TRBV7-3 and TRBJ1-2; 9 nucleotides line up with TRBD1. CDR1 is SGHTA and CDR2 is FQGTGA in the germline V gene. The junction had 9 bases not matched to a gene; V was cut back by 5 bases and J by 8 bases. The CDR3 totals 14 residues. The CDR3 bases are TGTGCCAGCAGCCCGCAACAGGGGGCTGGGGGCTACACCTTC. It encodes CASSPQQGAGGYTF.

The rearrangement joins TRBV9 to TRBJ1-1; D might be TRBD1 (6 bases). V was pared by 3 bases and J by 1 base, with 13 bases between. There are 15 residues in the CDR3. Germline lookup yields CDR1 SGDLS and CDR2 YYNGEE. CDR3 bases: TGTGCCAGCAGCGCCGGACAGACCTCGAACACTGAAGCTTTCTTT. Its translation: CASSAGQTSNTEAFF.

This clone was counted only a few times. The V gene is TRBV2, the J gene TRBJ2-1; no clear D. The V and J ends lost 7 bases and 13 bases respectively, with 26 bases between them. The germline V gene encodes CDR1 SNHLY and CDR2 FYNNEI. The CDR3 has 15 residues. The CDR3 sequence: CASKVGSLPGYPQFF. In DNA, the CDR3 is TGTGCCAGCAAAGTCGGGTCCCTACCTGGTTATCCCCAGTTCTTC.

V gene TRBV6-5 combines with J gene TRBJ2-3; D is uncertain. V lost 4 bases to trimming and J lost 6 bases, with 11 bases between them. This CDR3 is 13 amino acids long. The germline V gene has CDR1 MNHEY and CDR2 SVGAGI. CDR3 sequence (DNA): TGTGCCAGCAGTTCCCTTTGGCGGGATACGCAGTATTTT. It encodes CASSSLWRDTQYF.

This clone was counted a single time. This chain uses TRBV6-5 with TRBJ2-7; 11 bases are a match to TRBD2. The germline V gene encodes CDR1 MNHEY and CDR2 SVGAGI. The CDR3 covers 14 residues. Trimming took 5 bases from V and 3 from J; bases not matched to a gene: 3. CDR3: CASSVLAGVYEQYF. The DNA of the CDR3 is TGTGCCAGCAGTGTACTAGCGGGAGTCTACGAGCAGTACTTC.